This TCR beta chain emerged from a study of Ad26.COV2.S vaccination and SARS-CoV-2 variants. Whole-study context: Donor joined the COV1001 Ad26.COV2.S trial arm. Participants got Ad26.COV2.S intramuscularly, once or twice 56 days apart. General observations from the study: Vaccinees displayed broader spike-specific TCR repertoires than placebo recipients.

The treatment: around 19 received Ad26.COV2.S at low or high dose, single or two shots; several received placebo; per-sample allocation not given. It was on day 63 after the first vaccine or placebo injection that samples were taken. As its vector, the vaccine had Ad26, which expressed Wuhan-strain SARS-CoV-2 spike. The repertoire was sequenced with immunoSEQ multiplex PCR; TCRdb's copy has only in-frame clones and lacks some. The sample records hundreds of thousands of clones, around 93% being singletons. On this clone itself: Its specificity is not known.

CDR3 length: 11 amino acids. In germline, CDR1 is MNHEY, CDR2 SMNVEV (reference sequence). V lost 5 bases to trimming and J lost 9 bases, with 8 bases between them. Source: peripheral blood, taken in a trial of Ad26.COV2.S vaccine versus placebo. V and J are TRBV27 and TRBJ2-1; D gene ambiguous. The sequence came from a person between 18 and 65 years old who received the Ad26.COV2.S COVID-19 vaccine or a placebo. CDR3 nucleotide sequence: TGTGCCAGCAGTAGAAGTAGTGAGCAGTTCTTC. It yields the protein CASSRSSEQFF.